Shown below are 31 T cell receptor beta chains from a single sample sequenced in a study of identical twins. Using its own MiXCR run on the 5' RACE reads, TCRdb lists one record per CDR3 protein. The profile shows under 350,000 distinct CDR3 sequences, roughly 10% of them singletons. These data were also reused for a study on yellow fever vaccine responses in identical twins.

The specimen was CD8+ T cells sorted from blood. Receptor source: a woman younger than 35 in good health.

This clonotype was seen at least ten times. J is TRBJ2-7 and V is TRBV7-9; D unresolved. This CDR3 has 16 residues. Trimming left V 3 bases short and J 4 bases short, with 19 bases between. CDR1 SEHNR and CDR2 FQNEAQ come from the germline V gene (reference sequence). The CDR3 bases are TGTGCCAGCAGCTTCTCCCGGATGGGCAGTTTTTACGAGCAGTACTTC. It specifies CASSFSRMGSFYEQYF.

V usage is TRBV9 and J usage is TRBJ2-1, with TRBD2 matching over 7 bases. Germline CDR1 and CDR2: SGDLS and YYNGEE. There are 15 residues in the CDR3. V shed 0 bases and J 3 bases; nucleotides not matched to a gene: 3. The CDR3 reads CASSVVGDYYNEQFF. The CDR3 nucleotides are TGTGCCAGCAGCGTAGTCGGGGACTACTACAATGAGCAGTTCTTC.

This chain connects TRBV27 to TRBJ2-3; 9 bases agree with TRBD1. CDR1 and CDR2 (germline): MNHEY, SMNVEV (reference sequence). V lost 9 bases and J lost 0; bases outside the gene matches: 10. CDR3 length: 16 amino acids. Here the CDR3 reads CARDNRGRGSTDTQYF. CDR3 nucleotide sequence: TGTGCCAGAGATAACAGGGGGCGCGGGAGCACAGATACGCAGTATTTT.

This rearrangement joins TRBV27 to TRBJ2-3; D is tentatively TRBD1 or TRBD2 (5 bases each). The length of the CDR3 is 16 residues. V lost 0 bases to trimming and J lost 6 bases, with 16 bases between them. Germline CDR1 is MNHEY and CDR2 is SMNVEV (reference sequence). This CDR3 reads CASSLSWFTRGDTQYF. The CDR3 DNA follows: TGTGCCAGCAGTTTATCCTGGTTTACTCGGGGCGATACGCAGTATTTT.

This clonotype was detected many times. For the CDR3, the DNA is TGTGCCAGCAAGGGGTCCGGGGAGCTGTTTTTT. Amino acid sequence: CASKGSGELFF. This chain connects TRBV27 to TRBJ2-2, with TRBD1 as a possible D gene (5 bases). This CDR3 region has 11 residues. The germline V gene encodes CDR1 MNHEY and CDR2 SMNVEV (reference sequence). The V end lost 7 bases, the J end lost 6 bases, and 6 bases lay between the germline ends.

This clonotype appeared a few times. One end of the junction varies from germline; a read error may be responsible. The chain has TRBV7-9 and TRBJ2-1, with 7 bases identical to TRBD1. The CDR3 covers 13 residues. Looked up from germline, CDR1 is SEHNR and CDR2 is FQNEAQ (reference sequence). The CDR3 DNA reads TGTGCCAGCAGCTTACCGGGGACAGATGCCCGGTGCTTC. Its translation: CASSLPGTDARCF. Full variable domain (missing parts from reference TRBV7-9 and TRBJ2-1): DTGVSQNPRHKITKRGQNVTFRCDPISEHNRLYWYRQTLGQGPEFLTYFQNEAQLEKSRLLSDRFSAERPKGSFSTLEIQRTEQGDSAMYLCASSLPGTDARCFGPGTRLTVL.

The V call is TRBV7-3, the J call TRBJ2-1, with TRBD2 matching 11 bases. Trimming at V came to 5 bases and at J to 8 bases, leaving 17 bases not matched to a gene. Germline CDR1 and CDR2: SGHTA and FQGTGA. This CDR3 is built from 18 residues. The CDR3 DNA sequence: TGTGCCAGCAGCCATCCGACTAGCGGGGAGGGCGCGGACGATGAGCAGTTCTTC. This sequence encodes CASSHPTSGEGADDEQFF.

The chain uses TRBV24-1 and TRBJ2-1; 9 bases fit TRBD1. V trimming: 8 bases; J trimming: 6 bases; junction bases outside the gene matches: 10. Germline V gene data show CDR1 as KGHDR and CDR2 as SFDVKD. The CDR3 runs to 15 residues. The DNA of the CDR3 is TGTGCCACCAATCCCCCCGGGACAGGGCCCAATGAGCAGTTCTTC. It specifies CATNPPGTGPNEQFF.

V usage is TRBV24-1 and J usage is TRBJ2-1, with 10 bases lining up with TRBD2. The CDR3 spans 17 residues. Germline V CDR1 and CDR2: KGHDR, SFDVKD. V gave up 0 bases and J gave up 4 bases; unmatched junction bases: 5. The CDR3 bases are TGTGCCACCAGTGATTTGGCTAGCGGGAGTTTATACAATGAGCAGTTCTTC. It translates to CATSDLASGSLYNEQFF.

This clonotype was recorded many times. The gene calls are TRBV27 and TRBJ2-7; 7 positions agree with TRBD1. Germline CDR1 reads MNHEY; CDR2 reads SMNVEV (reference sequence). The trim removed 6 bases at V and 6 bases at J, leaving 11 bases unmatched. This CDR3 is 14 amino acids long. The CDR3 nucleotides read TGTGCCAGCAGAGTCGACAGGGACCATGGCGAGCAGTACTTC. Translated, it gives CASRVDRDHGEQYF.

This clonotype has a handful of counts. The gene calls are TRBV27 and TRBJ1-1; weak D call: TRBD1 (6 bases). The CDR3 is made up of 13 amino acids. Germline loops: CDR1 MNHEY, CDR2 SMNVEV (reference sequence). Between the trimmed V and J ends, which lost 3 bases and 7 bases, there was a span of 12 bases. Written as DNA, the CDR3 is TGTGCCAGCAGTTTGGGCAGGGGAATTGAAGCTTTCTTT. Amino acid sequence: CASSLGRGIEAFF.

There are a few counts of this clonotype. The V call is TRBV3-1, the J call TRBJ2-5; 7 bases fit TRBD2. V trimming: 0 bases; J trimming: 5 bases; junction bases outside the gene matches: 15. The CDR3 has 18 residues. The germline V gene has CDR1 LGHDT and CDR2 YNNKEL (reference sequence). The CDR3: CASSQDEVWREIWETQYF. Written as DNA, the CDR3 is TGTGCCAGCAGCCAAGATGAGGTGTGGCGGGAGATCTGGGAGACCCAGTACTTC.

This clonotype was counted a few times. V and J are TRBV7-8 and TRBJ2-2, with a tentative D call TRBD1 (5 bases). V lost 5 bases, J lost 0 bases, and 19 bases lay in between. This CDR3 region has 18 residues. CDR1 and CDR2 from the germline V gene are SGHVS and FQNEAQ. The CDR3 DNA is TGTGCCAGCAGCGCAGGGTACTCCCCACACCCGAACACCGGGGAGCTGTTTTTT. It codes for CASSAGYSPHPNTGELFF.

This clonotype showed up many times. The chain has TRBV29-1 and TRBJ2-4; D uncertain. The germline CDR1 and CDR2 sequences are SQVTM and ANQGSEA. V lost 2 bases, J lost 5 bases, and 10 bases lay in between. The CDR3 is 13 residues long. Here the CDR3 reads CSVETPRENIQYF. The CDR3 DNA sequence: TGCAGCGTTGAAACGCCAAGAGAAAACATTCAGTACTTC.

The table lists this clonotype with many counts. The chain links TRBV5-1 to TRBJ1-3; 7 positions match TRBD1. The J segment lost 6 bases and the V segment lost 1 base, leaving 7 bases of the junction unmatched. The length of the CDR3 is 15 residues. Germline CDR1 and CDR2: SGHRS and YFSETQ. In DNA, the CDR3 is TGCGCCAGCAGCTTGTGGCCGGGACAGCAAAACACCATATATTTT. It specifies CASSLWPGQQNTIYF.

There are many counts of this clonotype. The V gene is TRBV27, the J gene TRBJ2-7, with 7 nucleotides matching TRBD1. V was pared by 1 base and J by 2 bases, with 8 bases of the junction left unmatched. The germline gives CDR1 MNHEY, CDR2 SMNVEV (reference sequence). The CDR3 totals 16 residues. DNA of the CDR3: TGTGCCAGCAGTTTATTCTCGCCCGGGACAGCCTACGAGCAGTACTTC. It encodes CASSLFSPGTAYEQYF.

The CDR3 loop is CASSKNLRRDWVQETQYF. In nucleotides, the CDR3 is TGTGCCAGCAGCAAAAATTTGCGGAGGGATTGGGTCCAAGAGACCCAGTACTTC. The chain combines TRBV21-1 with TRBJ2-5; TRBD2 reflects the table's D call only, with no check against the DNA. TRBV21-1 has pseudogene status. The CDR3 has 18 residues.

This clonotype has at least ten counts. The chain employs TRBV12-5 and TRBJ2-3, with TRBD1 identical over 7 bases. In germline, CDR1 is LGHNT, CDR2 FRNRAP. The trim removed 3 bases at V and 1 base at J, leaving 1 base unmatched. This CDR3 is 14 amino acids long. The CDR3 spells CASGLGTGTDTQYF. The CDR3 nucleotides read TGTGCTAGTGGTTTAGGGACAGGCACAGATACGCAGTATTTT.

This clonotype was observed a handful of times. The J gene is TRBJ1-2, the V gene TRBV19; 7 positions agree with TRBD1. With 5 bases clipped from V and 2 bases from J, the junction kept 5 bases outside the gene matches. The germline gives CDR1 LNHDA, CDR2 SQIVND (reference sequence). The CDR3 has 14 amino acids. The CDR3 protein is CASSPPGQNYGYTF. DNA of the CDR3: TGTGCCAGTAGTCCACCGGGACAGAACTATGGCTACACCTTC. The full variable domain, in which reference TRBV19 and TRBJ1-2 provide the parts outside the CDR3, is DGGITQSPKYLFRKEGQNVTLSCEQNLNHDAMYWYRQDPGQGLRLIYYSQIVNDFQKGDIAEGYSVSREKKESFPLTVTSAQKNPTAFYLCASSPPGQNYGYTFGSGTRLTVV.

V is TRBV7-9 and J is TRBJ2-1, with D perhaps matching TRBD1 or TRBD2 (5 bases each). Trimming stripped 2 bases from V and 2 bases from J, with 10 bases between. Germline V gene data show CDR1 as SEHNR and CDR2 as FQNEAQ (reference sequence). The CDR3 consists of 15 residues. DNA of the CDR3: TGTGCCAGCAGCTTACTACCGGGGCCCTACAATGAGCAGTTCTTC. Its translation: CASSLLPGPYNEQFF.

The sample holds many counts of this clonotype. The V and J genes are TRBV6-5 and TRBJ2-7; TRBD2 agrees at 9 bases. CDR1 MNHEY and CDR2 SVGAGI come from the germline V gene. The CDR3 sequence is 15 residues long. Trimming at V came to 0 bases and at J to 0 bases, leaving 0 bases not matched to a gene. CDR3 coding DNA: TGTGCCAGCAGTTACTCTAGCGGGAGCTCCTACGAGCAGTACTTC. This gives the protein CASSYSSGSSYEQYF.

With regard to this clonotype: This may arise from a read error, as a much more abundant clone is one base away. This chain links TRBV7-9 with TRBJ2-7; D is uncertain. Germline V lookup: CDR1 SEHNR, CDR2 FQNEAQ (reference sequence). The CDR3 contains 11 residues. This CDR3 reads CGSSYAHEQYF. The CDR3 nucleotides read TGTGGCAGCAGCTACGCCCACGAGCAGTACTTC.

CDR3 DNA: TGTGCCAGCAGTGTTTGGCAGACCTACGAGCAGTACTTC. It is translated as CASSVWQTYEQYF. The V call is TRBV25-1, the J call TRBJ2-7; D unclear. CDR3 length: 13 amino acids. CDR1 MGHDK and CDR2 SYGVNS come from the germline V gene. The V and J ends lost 4 bases and 2 bases respectively, with 9 bases between them.

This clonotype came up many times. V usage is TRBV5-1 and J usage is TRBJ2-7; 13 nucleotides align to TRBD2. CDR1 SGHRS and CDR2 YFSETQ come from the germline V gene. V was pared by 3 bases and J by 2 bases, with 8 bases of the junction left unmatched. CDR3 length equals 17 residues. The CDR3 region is CASSSTSGRPPPYEQYF. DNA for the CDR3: TGCGCCAGCAGCTCGACTAGCGGGAGGCCTCCACCCTACGAGCAGTACTTC.

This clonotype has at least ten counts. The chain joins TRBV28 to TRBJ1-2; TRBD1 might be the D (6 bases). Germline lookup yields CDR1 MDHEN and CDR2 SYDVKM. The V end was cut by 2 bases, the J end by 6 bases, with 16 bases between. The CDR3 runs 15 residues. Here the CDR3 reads CASSLISGPGDGYTF. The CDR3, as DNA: TGTGCCAGCAGTTTAATCTCCGGGCCAGGGGATGGCTACACCTTC.

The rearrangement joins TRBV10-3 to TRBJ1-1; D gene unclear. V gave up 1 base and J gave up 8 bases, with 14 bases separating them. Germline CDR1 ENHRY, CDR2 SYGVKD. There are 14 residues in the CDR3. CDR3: CAISEFITGWEAFF. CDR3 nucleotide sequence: TGTGCCATCAGTGAGTTTATCACGGGATGGGAAGCTTTCTTT.

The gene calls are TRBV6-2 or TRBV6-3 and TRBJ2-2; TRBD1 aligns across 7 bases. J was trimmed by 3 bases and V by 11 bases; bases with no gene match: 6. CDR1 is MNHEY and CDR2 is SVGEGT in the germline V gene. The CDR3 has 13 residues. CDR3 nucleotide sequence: TGTGCCGGTCGGACAGGCTACACCGGGGAGCTGTTTTTT. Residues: CAGRTGYTGELFF.

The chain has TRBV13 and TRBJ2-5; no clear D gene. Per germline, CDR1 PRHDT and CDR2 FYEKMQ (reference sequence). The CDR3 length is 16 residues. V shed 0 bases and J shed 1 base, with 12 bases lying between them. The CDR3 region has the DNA TGTGCCAGCAGCTTAGGAGGCCCCAGCCCCCAAGAGACCCAGTACTTC. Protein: CASSLGGPSPQETQYF.

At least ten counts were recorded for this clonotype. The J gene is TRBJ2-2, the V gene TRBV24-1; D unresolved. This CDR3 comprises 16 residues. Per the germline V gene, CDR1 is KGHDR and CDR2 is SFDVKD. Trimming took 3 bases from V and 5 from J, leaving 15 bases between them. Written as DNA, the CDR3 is TGTGCCACCAGTGATCCCCGCAGGACGTCTACCGGGGAGCTGTTTTTT. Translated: CATSDPRRTSTGELFF.

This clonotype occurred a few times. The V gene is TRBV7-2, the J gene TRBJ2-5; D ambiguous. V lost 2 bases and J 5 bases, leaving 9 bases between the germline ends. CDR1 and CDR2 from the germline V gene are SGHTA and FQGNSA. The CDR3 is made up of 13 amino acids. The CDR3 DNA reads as TGTGCCAGCAGCTTAAATAGGCGGGAGACCCAGTACTTC. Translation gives CASSLNRRETQYF.

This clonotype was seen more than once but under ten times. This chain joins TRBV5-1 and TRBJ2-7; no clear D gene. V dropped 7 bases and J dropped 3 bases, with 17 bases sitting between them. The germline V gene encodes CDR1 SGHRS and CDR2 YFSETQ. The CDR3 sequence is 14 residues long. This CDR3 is CASQPENTDYEQYF. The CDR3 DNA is TGCGCCAGCCAACCGGAAAACACGGACTACGAGCAGTACTTC.